Listed here are 8 T cell receptor beta chains from one sample, sequenced in a study of radiotherapy plus CTLA-4 blockade in lung cancer. Produced via immunoSEQ multiplex PCR; TCRdb's table is partial and in-frame only. In the table there are tens of thousands of clones, approximately 76% of which are singletons. The sequencing used peripheral blood, collected from a patient treated with radiotherapy plus ipilimumab. The source is a human donor with non-small cell lung cancer whose response to radiotherapy plus ipilimumab could not be evaluated. Some clones in this sample may be carry-over from other donors' samples.

The rearrangement uses TRBV10-3 and TRBJ1-2; TRBD1 might be the D (6 bases). CDR1 ENHRY and CDR2 SYGVKD come from the germline V gene. V was shortened by 7 bases and J by 2 bases, with 14 bases between the two germline ends. The CDR3 is 14 amino acids. CDR3 protein: CAINEGTSNYGYTF. The CDR3 DNA reads as TGTGCCATCAACGAAGGGACATCGAACTATGGCTACACCTTC.

This chain connects TRBV5-1 to TRBJ2-1; TRBD2 aligns across 11 bases. CDR3 length equals 15 residues. The germline gives CDR1 SGHRS, CDR2 YFSETQ. V lost 2 bases, J lost 10 bases, and 8 bases stayed unmatched. CDR3 region: CASSFNPGTSGEQFF. The CDR3 DNA reads TGCGCCAGCAGCTTTAATCCCGGGACTAGCGGAGAGCAGTTCTTC.

V gene TRBV27 combines with J gene TRBJ2-1, with D tentatively TRBD2 (5 bases). Germline V gene sequence: CDR1 MNHEY, CDR2 SMNVEV (reference sequence). The V end was cut by 0 bases, the J end by 13 bases, with 16 bases between. The CDR3 has 14 amino acids. The CDR3 sequence: CASSLSGFRTEQFF. CDR3 bases: TGTGCCAGCAGTTTATCGGGGTTCAGGACTGAACAGTTCTTC.

The chain couples TRBV11-3 to TRBJ1-2; possible D gene TRBD1, 5 bases. The germline gives CDR1 SGHNT, CDR2 YENEEA. Trimming removed 1 base from V and 6 bases from J, with 9 bases in between. CDR3 length: 13 residues. As DNA, the CDR3 is TGTGCCAGCAGCTTAGGGGCAGGGCATGGCTACACCTTC. It translates to CASSLGAGHGYTF.

The gene calls are TRBV6-5 and TRBJ1-2; no firm D call. CDR1 MNHEY and CDR2 SVGAGI come from the germline V gene. V shed 4 bases and J shed 2 bases, with 11 bases lying between them. CDR3 length equals 14 residues. CDR3 nucleotides: TGTGCCAGCAGTTTCCTAGACGGAAACTATGGCTACACCTTC. It specifies CASSFLDGNYGYTF.

This clone was seen repeatedly, ten times or more. The V call is TRBV7-2, the J call TRBJ1-2; TRBD1 is a possible D gene (5 bases). V lost 1 base to trimming and J lost 7 bases, with 13 bases between them. Germline V gives CDR1 SGHTA, CDR2 FQGNSA. The CDR3 is 14 residues long. The CDR3 DNA is TGTGCCAGCAGCTTAGTTGGGGCAGACTCTGGCTACACCTTC. Encoded protein: CASSLVGADSGYTF.

The V call is TRBV5-1, the J call TRBJ2-3, with TRBD2 matching 13 bases. The CDR3 is made up of 15 amino acids. The germline gives CDR1 SGHRS, CDR2 YFSETQ. V lost 2 bases to trimming and J lost 5 bases; unmatched junction nucleotides: 2. The DNA for the CDR3 is TGCGCCAGCAGCTTAGGACTAGCGGGGGTAGATACGCAGTATTTT. Translating gives CASSLGLAGVDTQYF.

The CDR3 is CASSLAQGGGETQYF. The CDR3 bases are TGTGCCAGCAGCTTGGCGCAGGGAGGGGGGGAGACCCAGTACTTC. The rearrangement joins TRBV7-9 to TRBJ2-5; D possibly corresponds to TRBD2 (7 bases). CDR3 length: 15 residues. Per germline, CDR1 SEHNR and CDR2 FQNEAQ (reference sequence). Trimming pared 3 bases from V and 5 bases from J, leaving 16 bases between.